This T cell receptor (beta chain) was sequenced during a study of shared clonotypes between healthy human individuals. Deep-level running was used for the assay. Across several immunoSEQ plates, the genomic DNA of each subset was split evenly. The repertoire was sequenced with immunoSEQ multiplex PCR; TCRdb's copy has only in-frame clones and lacks some. This sample has around 1.9 million clones, with roughly 93% found just once. Only CD45RO-negative cells positively selected for CCR7 counted as naive CD8 cells, so terminally differentiated effector memory CD45RA+ cells were excluded. The CDR3 runs 15 residues. The V end was cut by 2 bases, the J end by 3 bases, with 13 bases between. The germline V gene has CDR1 KGHSH and CDR2 LQKENI.

The receptor's source is a man between 18 and 29 years old in good health. Some clones in this sample may be carry-over from other donors' samples. The chain recombines TRBV18 with TRBJ1-2, with a possible D match to TRBD1 (5 bases). The sequenced material came from naive CD8+ T cells from PBMCs. This CDR3 reads CASSPSPGNDYGYTF. In nucleotides, the CDR3 is TGTGCCAGCTCACCATCCCCAGGGAATGACTATGGCTACACCTTC.